The 4 T cell receptor beta chains reported below all come from one sample, sequenced in a study of early stage breast cancer tumors. Profiled with immunoSEQ multiplex PCR; TCRdb holds only in-frame clones, not every one. Among around 71,000 clones listed, 65% to 80% were seen once. The sequenced material came from blood. These receptors came from a person in their sixties with breast cancer.

This sequence joins TRBV6-5 and TRBJ2-7; 10 bases are a match to TRBD1. The germline V gene encodes CDR1 MNHEY and CDR2 SVGAGI. V lost 6 bases and J lost 5; bases outside the gene matches: 7. This CDR3 contains 14 residues. The DNA of the CDR3 is TGTGCCAGCAGCCCGACAGGGGGCGACCACGAGCAGTACTTC. This translates into CASSPTGGDHEQYF.

The chain links TRBV19 to TRBJ2-6; D is uncertain. The V and J ends lost 7 bases and 4 bases respectively, with 11 bases between them. The length of the CDR3 is 14 residues. Germline assignment: CDR1 LNHDA and CDR2 SQIVND (reference sequence). This CDR3 reads CASNSGSGANVLTF. The CDR3, as DNA: TGTGCCAGTAACTCGGGTTCCGGGGCCAACGTCCTGACTTTC.

The V call is TRBV30, the J call TRBJ2-3, with D perhaps matching TRBD1 (5 bases). In germline, CDR1 is GTSNPN, CDR2 SVGIG (reference sequence). V gave up 8 bases and J gave up 2 bases, with 11 bases separating them. This CDR3 contains 12 residues. CDR3: CARADNTDTQYF. DNA of the CDR3: TGTGCCCGGGCGGACAACACAGATACGCAGTATTTT.

The V and J genes are TRBV19 and TRBJ2-1; D possibly corresponds to TRBD2 (7 bases). V was clipped by 7 bases and J by 9 bases, with 22 bases between them. The CDR3 is 15 residues long. The germline CDR1 and CDR2 sequences are LNHDA and SQIVND (reference sequence). The CDR3 sequence: CASNQKRGGHSEQFF. In nucleotides, the CDR3 is TGTGCCAGTAACCAAAAAAGGGGGGGGCATAGTGAGCAGTTCTTC.